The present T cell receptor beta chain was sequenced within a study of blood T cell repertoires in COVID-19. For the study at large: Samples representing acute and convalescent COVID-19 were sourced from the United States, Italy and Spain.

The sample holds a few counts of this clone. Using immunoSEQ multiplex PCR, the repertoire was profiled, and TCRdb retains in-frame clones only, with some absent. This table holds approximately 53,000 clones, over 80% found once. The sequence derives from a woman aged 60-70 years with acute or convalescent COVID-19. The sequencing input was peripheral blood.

CDR3 loop: CASYPGTGNTEAFF. The CDR3 DNA is TGTGCCAGCTATCCCGGGACAGGGAACACTGAAGCTTTCTTT. This rearrangement joins TRBV7-8 to TRBJ1-1; TRBD1 matches 8 bases. The CDR3 consists of 14 residues. Trimming cost V 8 bases and J 1 base; bases outside gene matches: 6. Germline CDR1 and CDR2: SGHVS and FQNEAQ.